The 32 T cell receptor beta chains presented below share a single source sample, sequenced in a study of blood T cell repertoires in COVID-19. Measured with immunoSEQ multiplex PCR; TCRdb has only the in-frame clones, and not every one. This sample has approximately 200,000 clones, with 75% to 90% found just once. The specimen sequenced was PBMCs or T cells enriched from blood (not recorded which). The receptors originated from a woman aged 25 to 39 who had recovered from COVID-19.

The V and J genes are TRBV6-2 or TRBV6-3 and TRBJ1-2; D unresolved. The V end lost 4 bases, the J end lost 3 bases, and 9 bases lay between the germline ends. Germline CDR1 reads MNHEY; CDR2 reads SVGEGT. This CDR3 contains 13 residues. The CDR3 DNA reads TGTGCCAGCAGTTCCACAGTGGACTATGGCTACACCTTC. This sequence encodes CASSSTVDYGYTF.

V is TRBV24-1 and J is TRBJ1-1, with D unclear. V shed 12 bases and J shed 1 base, with 14 bases lying between them. The CDR3 is 13 amino acids. Germline V gene lookup returns CDR1 KGHDR and CDR2 SFDVKD. CDR3 DNA: TGTGCCGTGGGGTCTCGGGGGAACACTGAAGCTTTCTTT. Its protein is CAVGSRGNTEAFF.

The chain links TRBV21-1 to TRBJ1-6; the table's TRBD1 call for D was not verified on the DNA. TRBV21-1 constitutes a pseudogene. This CDR3 spans 13 amino acids. CDR3 nucleotides: TGTGCCCGAGCGGGACAGGGTAACTCACCCCTCCACTTT. Residues: CARAGQGNSPLHF.

This clone showed up just once. The chain uses TRBV4-1 and TRBJ1-5; the match to TRBD1 covers 9 bases. Germline V lookup: CDR1 MGHRA, CDR2 YSYEKL. With V trimmed by 3 bases and J by 6 bases, 6 bases remained unmatched. CDR3 size: 15 residues. This CDR3 reads CASSHEGQGAQPQHF. The CDR3 bases are TGCGCCAGCAGCCACGAGGGACAGGGAGCTCAGCCCCAGCATTTT.

V is TRBV18 and J is TRBJ1-5; D might be TRBD1 (5 bases). V lost 2 bases and J lost 1, with 12 bases in between. Germline CDR1 and CDR2: KGHSH and LQKENI. This CDR3 is built from 16 residues. This CDR3 reads CASSPVKGPSNQPQHF. CDR3 bases: TGTGCCAGCTCACCAGTGAAGGGGCCGAGCAATCAGCCCCAGCATTTT.

The chain is built from TRBV7-9 and TRBJ1-1, with 8 positions matching TRBD1. Germline lookup yields CDR1 SEHNR and CDR2 FQNEAQ (reference sequence). V lost 3 bases to trimming and J lost 8 bases; unmatched junction nucleotides: 11. The CDR3 covers 15 residues. CDR3 region: CASSFKGTGTYEAFF. DNA for the CDR3: TGTGCCAGCAGCTTTAAAGGGACAGGAACCTACGAAGCTTTCTTT. The entire variable domain, with the rest obtained from reference TRBV7-9 and TRBJ1-1, is as follows: DTGVSQNPRHKITKRGQNVTFRCDPISEHNRLYWYRQTLGQGPEFLTYFQNEAQLEKSRLLSDRFSAERPKGSFSTLEIQRTEQGDSAMYLCASSFKGTGTYEAFFGQGTRLTVV.

The chain joins TRBV2 to TRBJ2-7; tentatively, D is TRBD1 (5 bases). The ends were cut back, 6 bases at V and 5 bases at J, with 11 bases in the middle. There are 12 residues in the CDR3. The germline gives CDR1 SNHLY, CDR2 FYNNEI. The CDR3 sequence is CASRGRVDEQYF. For the CDR3, the DNA is TGTGCCAGCAGAGGCAGGGTCGACGAGCAGTACTTC.

This clone has just a few counts. CDR3 loop: CASSPTGYSGNTIYF. The CDR3 nucleotides are TGTGCCAGTAGCCCGACAGGGTACTCTGGAAACACCATATATTTT. V and J are TRBV19 and TRBJ1-3; 7 positions agree with TRBD1. This CDR3 contains 15 residues. Germline V CDR1 and CDR2: LNHDA, SQIVND (reference sequence). V lost 6 bases to trimming and J lost 0 bases; unmatched junction nucleotides: 5.

The V gene is TRBV7-2, the J gene TRBJ1-5, with D possibly matching TRBD1 (6 bases). Trimming took off 2 bases at V and 7 bases at J, with 15 bases between the two ends. The CDR3 totals 15 residues. Germline V gives CDR1 SGHTA, CDR2 FQGNSA. CDR3 DNA sequence: TGTGCCAGCAGCTTACAACGGGGGGGCGGACAGCCCCAGCATTTT. Its translation is CASSLQRGGGQPQHF.

V gene TRBV5-1 combines with J gene TRBJ2-1; D perhaps matches TRBD2 (5 bases). This CDR3 has 14 amino acids. Germline loops: CDR1 SGHRS, CDR2 YFSETQ. V lost 2 bases and J 9 bases, leaving 15 bases between the germline ends. CDR3 DNA: TGCGCCAGCAGCTTCGAGGGAGTGGCAGGTGAGCAGTTCTTC. It yields the protein CASSFEGVAGEQFF.

This chain joins TRBV12-3 or TRBV12-4 and TRBJ1-2; 7 nucleotides agree with TRBD1. The CDR3 totals 13 residues. After removal of 3 bases from V and 7 bases from J, the junction contained 5 bases not matched to a gene. CDR3 region: CASSFTQGGGYTF. The CDR3 DNA follows: TGTGCCAGCAGTTTTACTCAGGGGGGTGGCTACACCTTC.

V is TRBV15 and J is TRBJ2-5, with D unclear. The CDR3 spans 13 residues. Trimming stripped 1 base from V and 5 bases from J, with 8 bases between. Germline V gene data show CDR1 as LNHNV and CDR2 as YYDKDF (reference sequence). The CDR3 loop reads CATSRALEETQYF. The CDR3 bases are TGTGCCACCAGCAGAGCCTTAGAGGAGACCCAGTACTTC.

The chain joins TRBV18 to TRBJ1-3, with D uncertain. Germline loops: CDR1 KGHSH, CDR2 LQKENI. Trimming cost V 2 bases and J 0 bases, with 17 bases left between them. This CDR3 has 18 amino acids. Written as DNA, the CDR3 is TGTGCCAGCTCACCAATCCTCCCGACAAAGAGCTCTGGAAACACCATATATTTT. It encodes CASSPILPTKSSGNTIYF. Looking up the rest from reference TRBV18 and TRBJ1-3 gives the full variable domain: NAGVMQNPRHLVRRRGQEARLRCSPMKGHSHVYWYRQLPEEGLKFMVYLQKENIIDESGMPKERFSAEFPKEGPSILRIQQVVRGDSAAYFCASSPILPTKSSGNTIYFGEGSWLTVV.

V usage is TRBV7-9 and J usage is TRBJ1-2; no clear D gene. The CDR3 has 13 residues. Deletions cut 5 bases from V and 5 bases from J, with 12 bases between. Per germline, CDR1 SEHNR and CDR2 FQNEAQ (reference sequence). The CDR3 DNA sequence: TGTGCCAGCAGCCCTCGGCTCGGGTATGGCTACACCTTC. Its translation is CASSPRLGYGYTF. Full variable domain (missing parts from reference TRBV7-9 and TRBJ1-2): DTGVSQNPRHKITKRGQNVTFRCDPISEHNRLYWYRQTLGQGPEFLTYFQNEAQLEKSRLLSDRFSAERPKGSFSTLEIQRTEQGDSAMYLCASSPRLGYGYTFGSGTRLTVV.

V gene TRBV12-3 or TRBV12-4 combines with J gene TRBJ1-1; D is ambiguous. The CDR3 runs to 11 residues. With 7 bases removed from V and 1 base from J, the gap between germline ends came to 4 bases. CDR3 coding DNA: TGTGCCAGCACCTGGAACACTGAAGCTTTCTTT. Translation: CASTWNTEAFF.

This sequence joins TRBV7-2 and TRBJ1-2; 8 positions agree with TRBD1. This CDR3 has 13 amino acids. Unmatched junction bases numbered 5, after V lost 5 bases and J lost 6 bases. Germline loops: CDR1 SGHTA, CDR2 FQGNSA. The CDR3 protein is CASSRDRTDGYTF. In nucleotides, the CDR3 is TGTGCCAGCAGCCGGGACAGGACGGATGGCTACACCTTC.

The V call is TRBV2, the J call TRBJ2-7; TRBD1 might be the D (6 bases). The ends were cut back, 0 bases at V and 3 bases at J, with 15 bases in the middle. CDR3 length: 16 residues. The germline CDR1 and CDR2 sequences are SNHLY and FYNNEI. CDR3 sequence reads: CASSEAASRGGYEQYF. CDR3 coding DNA: TGTGCCAGCAGTGAAGCCGCCTCTAGAGGGGGCTACGAGCAGTACTTC.

The rearrangement joins TRBV19 to TRBJ1-5; 12 nucleotides agree with TRBD1. Trimming cost V 6 bases and J 5 bases; bases outside gene matches: 2. Germline values: CDR1 LNHDA, CDR2 SQIVND (reference sequence). This CDR3 is built from 14 residues. CDR3 sequence: CASRGQGADQPQHF. The CDR3, as DNA: TGTGCCAGTAGGGGACAGGGGGCAGATCAGCCCCAGCATTTT.

CDR3 loop: CASGTGVSVYGYTF. CDR3 DNA sequence: TGTGCCAGCGGAACAGGGGTCTCGGTTTATGGCTACACCTTC. The chain recombines TRBV27 with TRBJ1-2; 7 nucleotides match TRBD1. The trim removed 8 bases at V and 5 bases at J, leaving 11 bases unmatched. The CDR3 is 14 residues long. Germline CDR1 MNHEY, CDR2 SMNVEV (reference sequence).

CDR3 bases: TGTGCCTGGTTCAGGGGGGATACCTACGAGCAGTACTTC. Translating it yields CAWFRGDTYEQYF. The genes are TRBV30 and TRBJ2-7; D is perhaps TRBD1 (7 bases). The ends were cut back, 5 bases at V and 2 bases at J, with 13 bases in the middle. This CDR3 spans 13 amino acids. Germline V lookup: CDR1 GTSNPN, CDR2 SVGIG (reference sequence). Complete variable domain (other parts from reference TRBV30 and TRBJ2-7): SQTIHQWPATLVQPVGSPLSLECTVEGTSNPNLYWYRQAAGRGLQLLFYSVGIGQISSEVPQNLSASRPQDRQFILSSKKLLLSDSGFYLCAWFRGDTYEQYFGPGTRLTVT.

The chain recombines TRBV12-3 or TRBV12-4 with TRBJ1-2, with 7 bases aligning to TRBD1. With 5 bases clipped from V and 4 bases from J, the junction kept 4 bases outside the gene matches. There are 13 residues in the CDR3. CDR3 bases: TGTGCCAGCAGTCCCGGGACAGTCTATGGCTACACCTTC. It encodes CASSPGTVYGYTF.

As regards this clone: Sequence at one end of the junction differs from germline and may be a read error. V gene TRBV12-3 or TRBV12-4 combines with J gene TRBJ2-1; D is possibly TRBD2 (6 bases). This CDR3 has 11 amino acids. In DNA form, the CDR3 reads TGTGCCAGCAGGTTAGCGGAGCAGCAGTTCTTC. Its protein is CASRLAEQQFF.

V gene TRBV19 combines with J gene TRBJ2-7, with 10 bases matching TRBD1. V trimming: 4 bases; J trimming: 2 bases; junction bases outside the gene matches: 5. CDR3 size: 15 residues. Germline values: CDR1 LNHDA, CDR2 SQIVND (reference sequence). Written as DNA, the CDR3 is TGTGCCAGTAGTACCCGGACAGGGGGAACCTACGAGCAGTACTTC. Protein product: CASSTRTGGTYEQYF.

V gene TRBV20-1 combines with J gene TRBJ2-7; 10 bases align to TRBD2. This CDR3 comprises 14 residues. With V trimmed by 3 bases and J by 2 bases, 4 bases remained unmatched. Germline assignment: CDR1 DFQATT and CDR2 SNEGSKA (reference sequence). The CDR3: CSASKREGPYEQYF. DNA of the CDR3: TGCAGTGCTAGTAAGCGGGAGGGCCCCTACGAGCAGTACTTC.

This chain links TRBV5-1 with TRBJ2-1; the D is unclear. CDR3 length: 15 amino acids. Deletions cut 3 bases from V and 1 base from J, with 11 bases between. The germline V gene has CDR1 SGHRS and CDR2 YFSETQ. Written as DNA, the CDR3 is TGCGCCAGCAGCTCTGGGCCCCGTTCCTACAATGAGCAGTTCTTC. This translates into CASSSGPRSYNEQFF.

The V call is TRBV18, the J call TRBJ2-3, with 8 bases aligning to TRBD2. The V segment lost 3 bases and the J segment 6 bases; nucleotides outside the gene matches: 5. Germline CDR1 reads KGHSH; CDR2 reads LQKENI. This CDR3 contains 14 residues. CDR3 loop: CASSPVREDDTQYF. CDR3 DNA sequence: TGTGCCAGCTCACCCGTGCGGGAGGACGATACGCAGTATTTT.

The genes are TRBV5-1 and TRBJ1-5; D is uncertain. This CDR3 spans 16 amino acids. Germline-derived CDR1 and CDR2 are SGHRS and YFSETQ. The V end was cut by 4 bases, the J end by 3 bases, with 17 bases between. In nucleotides, the CDR3 is TGCGCCAGCAGCCCGAGGCCCGGGGAGTCCAATCAGCCCCAGCATTTT. Its protein is CASSPRPGESNQPQHF.

This chain links TRBV3-1 (or the pseudogene TRBV3-2) with TRBJ1-1; D might be TRBD1 (6 bases). CDR1 is LGHDT and CDR2 is YNNKEL in the germline V gene (reference sequence). Trimming took 11 bases from V and 1 from J, leaving 17 bases between them. This CDR3 is 14 amino acids long. CDR3 DNA sequence: TGTGCCCAGGGGTTGCGTGCCACGAACACTGAAGCTTTCTTT. This gives the protein CAQGLRATNTEAFF.

This clone was counted between two and nine times. The chain couples TRBV28 to TRBJ2-7, with 8 bases fitting TRBD1. Germline lookup yields CDR1 MDHEN and CDR2 SYDVKM. The CDR3 length is 15 residues. V trimming: 2 bases; J trimming: 1 base; junction bases outside the gene matches: 4. CDR3 nucleotide sequence: TGTGCCAGCAGTTTAGTCACAGGGGGTTCCTACGAGCAGTACTTC. Amino acids: CASSLVTGGSYEQYF.

This clone was seen a few times. J is TRBJ1-1 and V is TRBV30; the D gene is possibly TRBD1 (5 bases). V was clipped by 0 bases and J by 6 bases, with 14 bases between them. The CDR3 is 14 amino acids. Germline V gene lookup returns CDR1 GTSNPN and CDR2 SVGIG (reference sequence). The CDR3 DNA sequence: TGTGCCTGGAGTGTACCTGGGGCCGACGCTGAAGCTTTCTTT. This encodes CAWSVPGADAEAFF.

J is TRBJ1-2 and V is TRBV25-1, with 12 bases lining up with TRBD1. With V trimmed by 3 bases and J by 8 bases, 7 bases remained unmatched. The germline CDR1 and CDR2 sequences are MGHDK and SYGVNS. The CDR3 totals 15 residues. CDR3 sequence reads: CASSDGGQGAIGYTF. For the CDR3, the DNA is TGTGCCAGCAGTGATGGGGGACAGGGGGCGATCGGCTACACCTTC.

A single count supports this clone. Other DNA sequences within the sample encode an identical CDR3. This chain joins TRBV6-5 and TRBJ1-5, with 8 bases identical to TRBD1. The V gene's germline CDR1 is MNHEY and CDR2 SVGAGI. J was trimmed by 4 bases and V by 8 bases; bases with no gene match: 1. The CDR3 covers 12 residues. For the CDR3, the DNA is TGTGCCAGCCGGACAGGGAATCAGCCCCAGCATTTT. Encoded protein: CASRTGNQPQHF.